The 10 T cell receptor beta chains in this list originate from one sample, sequenced in a study of cytomegalovirus exposure and HLA in healthy donors. PCR involved 60 Vbeta and 13 Jbeta primers. Method: immunoSEQ multiplex PCR; TCRdb's copy keeps in-frame clones and lacks some. The sample holds 90,000 to 150,000 clones, about three fifths seen once. The sample comprised PBMCs. These TCRs come from a man aged 40-49 years in good health and CMV-seropositive.

This chain joins TRBV30 and TRBJ1-4; D may be TRBD1 (6 bases). Per the germline V gene, CDR1 is GTSNPN and CDR2 is SVGIG (reference sequence). The CDR3 totals 13 residues. The V end was cut by 3 bases, the J end by 7 bases, with 12 bases between. CDR3 coding DNA: TGTGCCTGGAGGACCAGGGGTGGTGAAAAACTGTTTTTT. This translates into CAWRTRGGEKLFF.

This sequence joins TRBV4-2 and TRBJ2-7, with D tentatively TRBD2 (6 bases). Trimming removed 1 base at V and 0 bases at J, with 16 bases between. The V gene's germline CDR1 is LGHNA and CDR2 YNFKEQ. The CDR3 length is 17 residues. The CDR3 DNA sequence: TGTGCCAGCAGCCAAGTTATCGGCGGGATGAGCTCCTACGAGCAGTACTTC. It specifies CASSQVIGGMSSYEQYF.

The chain links TRBV7-9 to TRBJ2-7; 9 bases fit TRBD1. The germline V gene has CDR1 SEHNR and CDR2 FQNEAQ (reference sequence). V dropped 6 bases and J dropped 6; count of bases not matched to a gene: 15. The CDR3 spans 16 residues. Here the CDR3 DNA reads TGTGCCAGCAGTATCGGAGGGGACAGGGTTCTGTTCGAGCAGTACTTC. Amino acid sequence: CASSIGGDRVLFEQYF.

The gene calls are TRBV5-1 and TRBJ2-3; 12 nucleotides agree with TRBD2. This CDR3 is 16 amino acids long. Germline loops: CDR1 SGHRS, CDR2 YFSETQ. The ends lost 0 bases at V and 4 bases at J; junction bases unmatched: 3. The CDR3 reads CASSLGLAGDPDTQYF. The DNA for the CDR3 is TGCGCCAGCAGCTTGGGACTAGCGGGAGACCCAGATACGCAGTATTTT.

This chain uses TRBV5-1 with TRBJ1-4, with unresolved D. Germline assignment: CDR1 SGHRS and CDR2 YFSETQ. Trimming removed 2 bases at V and 3 bases at J, with 11 bases between. The CDR3 has 15 amino acids. CDR3 sequence: CASSLAADPNEKLFF. As DNA, the CDR3 is TGCGCCAGCAGCTTAGCGGCAGACCCTAATGAAAAACTGTTTTTT. Together with reference TRBV5-1 and TRBJ1-4, the CDR3 gives the full variable domain: KAGVTQTPRYLIKTRGQQVTLSCSPISGHRSVSWYQQTPGQGLQFLFEYFSETQRNKGNFPGRFSGRQFSNSRSEMNVSTLELGDSALYLCASSLAADPNEKLFFGSGTQLSVL.

V usage is TRBV10-3 and J usage is TRBJ1-2; 8 bases fit TRBD1. Germline values: CDR1 ENHRY, CDR2 SYGVKD. This CDR3 has 15 amino acids. Trimming took 9 bases from V and 1 from J; bases not matched to a gene: 10. As DNA, the CDR3 is TGTGCCATAACCCCGGGACAGGCTCTTAACTATGGCTACACCTTC. It is translated as CAITPGQALNYGYTF.

The gene calls are TRBV6-6 and TRBJ2-3; the D gene is possibly TRBD2 (5 bases). The germline CDR1 and CDR2 sequences are MNHNY and SVGAGI (reference sequence). Between the trimmed V and J ends, which lost 6 bases and 0 bases, there was a span of 16 bases. The CDR3 spans 16 residues. This CDR3 is CASRRGSTGSTDTQYF. In nucleotides, the CDR3 is TGTGCCAGCAGACGGGGATCGACGGGAAGCACAGATACGCAGTATTTT.

J is TRBJ1-3 and V is TRBV6-1, with no clear D. The CDR3 is 14 amino acids. Trimming stripped 6 bases from V and 0 bases from J, with 9 bases between. Germline CDR1 and CDR2: MNHNS and SASEGT. The CDR3 sequence is CASSPKSSGNTIYF. The CDR3 bases are TGTGCCAGCAGCCCAAAGAGCTCTGGAAACACCATATATTTT.

This clone was observed a few times. The rearrangement uses TRBV5-1 and TRBJ2-4; TRBD1 matches 9 bases. The germline CDR1 and CDR2 sequences are SGHRS and YFSETQ. V trimming: 4 bases; J trimming: 7 bases; junction bases outside the gene matches: 12. The CDR3 covers 16 residues. The CDR3 loop is CASSRMGGTGMNIQYF. The CDR3 coding sequence is TGCGCCAGCAGCAGGATGGGTGGGACAGGGATGAACATTCAGTACTTC.

This clone was counted between two and nine times. The chain's CDR3 is CASSLLLAGGVGELFF. The CDR3 DNA sequence: TGTGCCAGCAGCCTATTACTAGCGGGAGGGGTCGGGGAGCTGTTTTTT. The chain couples TRBV9 to TRBJ2-2; the match to TRBD2 covers 13 bases. The CDR3 is made up of 16 amino acids. CDR1 is SGDLS, CDR2 YYNGEE, per germline. The ends lost 4 bases at V and 7 bases at J; junction bases unmatched: 7.